The 28 T cell receptor beta chains below come from one sample, sequenced in a study of graft-versus-host responses after intestinal transplantation (TCRdb year 2021). The method behind the library was the immunoSEQ multiplex PCR assay. Imported from immuneACCESS, the table was reduced by TCRdb to in-frame sequences with V and J called. These copies leave out some clones; in studies compared against another copy, an unresolved V gene accounts for under half, and the cause of the remainder is not known. The sample includes fewer than 25,000 clones, with under 50% observed a single time. The ten largest clones take up about 1% of the sample. Taken with the paper, the label for time point translates to: cells obtained before transplantation from donor or recipient. Sequenced here: alloreactive CD4+ T cells from a mixed lymphocyte reaction culture, sampled before intestinal transplant. The cell subset or site label for this specimen denotes: CFSE-low proliferating T cells sorted from roughly six-day pre-transplant mixed lymphocyte reaction (GvH or HvG direction). The receptors stem from a human patient who received an intestinal transplant.

The chain joins TRBV7-2 to TRBJ1-2; no clear D gene. Per the germline V gene, CDR1 is SGHTA and CDR2 is FQGNSA. The CDR3 spans 14 residues. V gave up 5 bases and J gave up 4 bases, with 14 bases separating them. CDR3 in amino acids: CASSPQGGIYGYTF. The CDR3 nucleotides are TGTGCCAGCAGCCCCCAAGGCGGAATCTATGGCTACACCTTC.

The chain is built from TRBV14 and TRBJ1-2; maybe TRBD1 (6 bases). Germline V CDR1 and CDR2: SGHDN, FVKESK. V lost 1 base and J 8 bases, leaving 20 bases between the germline ends. CDR3 length: 16 amino acids. CDR3 region: CASSQGQGHWSWGYTF. For the CDR3, the DNA is TGTGCCAGCAGCCAAGGTCAGGGACACTGGTCGTGGGGCTACACCTTC.

V gene TRBV10-3 combines with J gene TRBJ2-5; D is perhaps TRBD1 (5 bases). The last part of the DNA fits TRBJ2-7 better; the J call may be wrong. There are 15 residues in the CDR3. CDR1 and CDR2 from the germline V gene are ENHRY and SYGVKD. The DNA for the CDR3 is TGTGCCATCAGTGAGAGGGGCAGGGCCTCCTACGAGCAGTACTTC. Protein: CAISERGRASYEQYF.

The chain combines TRBV19 with TRBJ2-1; D gene unclear. V was shortened by 9 bases and J by 11 bases, with 20 bases between the two germline ends. In germline, CDR1 is LNHDA, CDR2 SQIVND (reference sequence). This CDR3 is 13 amino acids long. This chain's CDR3 is CASGPPDAMKQFF. CDR3 in DNA: TGTGCCAGCGGTCCCCCCGATGCAATGAAGCAGTTCTTC.

The chain combines TRBV4-1 with TRBJ2-5; 13 positions agree with TRBD2. Germline lookup yields CDR1 MGHRA and CDR2 YSYEKL. The trim removed 0 bases at V and 5 bases at J, leaving 3 bases unmatched. The CDR3 totals 16 residues. The CDR3 coding sequence is TGCGCCAGCAGCCAAGAGGGACTAGCGGGGAGGGAGACCCAGTACTTC. It specifies CASSQEGLAGRETQYF.

The V call is TRBV6-1, the J call TRBJ1-5; D gene ambiguous. Germline V gene sequence: CDR1 MNHNS, CDR2 SASEGT. V gave up 0 bases and J gave up 2 bases, with 8 bases separating them. The CDR3 loop spans 15 amino acids. This CDR3 reads CASSEAHGGNQPQHF. For the CDR3, the DNA is TGTGCCAGCAGTGAAGCCCACGGGGGCAATCAGCCCCAGCATTTT.

The gene calls are TRBV2 and TRBJ2-1; 10 bases line up with TRBD2. Trimming at V came to 7 bases and at J to 8 bases, leaving 14 bases not matched to a gene. This CDR3 has 16 residues. Germline loops: CDR1 SNHLY, CDR2 FYNNEI. The DNA of the CDR3 is TGTGCCAGCACCAAATTAGGGCTAGCGGGGGCCCATGAGCAGTTCTTC. This translates into CASTKLGLAGAHEQFF.

This chain uses TRBV7-3 with TRBJ2-5; 8 positions agree with TRBD2. CDR3 size: 15 residues. Germline loops: CDR1 SGHTA, CDR2 FQGTGA. After removal of 4 bases from V and 5 bases from J, the junction contained 9 bases not matched to a gene. The CDR3 sequence: CASSSVAGPWETQYF. In DNA, the CDR3 is TGTGCCAGCAGCTCAGTAGCGGGGCCTTGGGAGACCCAGTACTTC.

The V gene is TRBV19, the J gene TRBJ1-5; maybe TRBD1 (5 bases). The V end lost 7 bases, the J end lost 0 bases, and 13 bases lay between the germline ends. Germline V lookup: CDR1 LNHDA, CDR2 SQIVND (reference sequence). This CDR3 contains 15 residues. The CDR3 DNA follows: TGTGCCAGTACCGTTGCAGGGCGTAGCAATCAGCCCCAGCATTTT. Its translation is CASTVAGRSNQPQHF. Full variable domain (missing parts from reference TRBV19 and TRBJ1-5): DGGITQSPKYLFRKEGQNVTLSCEQNLNHDAMYWYRQDPGQGLRLIYYSQIVNDFQKGDIAEGYSVSREKKESFPLTVTSAQKNPTAFYLCASTVAGRSNQPQHFGDGTRLSIL.

This clone has just a few counts. CDR3 coding DNA: TGTGCCAGCAGTGAATTCGTCTCGACGGAGGGGTACGAGCAGTACTTC. This translates into CASSEFVSTEGYEQYF. The chain recombines TRBV25-1 with TRBJ2-7, with a tentative D call TRBD2 (6 bases). The CDR3 is 16 residues long. Germline lookup yields CDR1 MGHDK and CDR2 SYGVNS. V shed 1 base and J shed 4 bases, with 17 bases lying between them.

This clone was detected only a few times. The chain links TRBV14 to TRBJ2-5; D may be TRBD1 (5 bases). Trimming removed 2 bases from V and 4 bases from J, with 8 bases in between. CDR1 and CDR2 (germline): SGHDN, FVKESK. The CDR3 contains 13 residues. The CDR3 DNA sequence: TGTGCCAGCAGCCAAACAGGTGGAGAGACCCAGTACTTC. Translating it yields CASSQTGGETQYF.

The V call is TRBV7-2, the J call TRBJ1-4, with D maybe TRBD1 (6 bases). Germline V CDR1 and CDR2: SGHTA, FQGNSA. Trimming cost V 1 base and J 4 bases, with 16 bases left between them. This CDR3 contains 17 residues. CDR3 coding DNA: TGTGCCAGCAGCTTAGGACCGGGGGGCTACAATAATGAAAAACTGTTTTTT. Translating it yields CASSLGPGGYNNEKLFF.

The chain combines TRBV19 with TRBJ1-2; D might be TRBD1 (5 bases). Germline CDR1 reads LNHDA; CDR2 reads SQIVND (reference sequence). The CDR3 runs to 15 residues. Deletions cut 4 bases from V and 4 bases from J, with 16 bases between. The CDR3 region is CASSTGRTISYGYTF. In DNA, the CDR3 is TGTGCCAGTAGTACGGGGCGGACTATCAGCTATGGCTACACCTTC.

CDR3 nucleotide sequence: TGCGCCAGCAGCCCGCCGGGCAGGGGCCTCTCTGGAAACACCATATATTTT. As protein: CASSPPGRGLSGNTIYF. The gene calls are TRBV4-1 and TRBJ1-3; D may be TRBD1 (6 bases). This CDR3 is built from 17 residues. The V end lost 4 bases, the J end lost 0 bases, and 16 bases lay between the germline ends. Germline values: CDR1 MGHRA, CDR2 YSYEKL.

V and J are TRBV5-5 and TRBJ2-5; D call uncertain. Germline values: CDR1 SGHKS, CDR2 YYEKEE (reference sequence). Deletions cut 2 bases from V and 3 bases from J, with 8 bases between. The CDR3 is 13 residues long. CDR3 residues: CASSFRSEETQYF. The CDR3 bases are TGTGCCAGCAGCTTTCGAAGCGAAGAGACCCAGTACTTC.

In this sample, this clone turned up once. The CDR3 loop reads CASSLGPPGTQYF. For the CDR3, the DNA is TGTGCCAGCAGCTTGGGTCCCCCGGGGACCCAGTACTTC. This sequence joins TRBV5-6 and TRBJ2-5; no clear D. V lost 0 bases and J lost 7, with 10 bases in between. Germline V lookup: CDR1 SGHDT, CDR2 YYEEEE. This CDR3 is 13 amino acids long.

This chain connects TRBV27 to TRBJ2-7, with 9 bases fitting TRBD1. V was pared by 2 bases and J by 3 bases, with 8 bases of the junction left unmatched. Germline V gives CDR1 MNHEY, CDR2 SMNVEV (reference sequence). This CDR3 is built from 16 residues. CDR3 protein: CASSLGAGTGYYEQYF. The CDR3 DNA follows: TGTGCCAGCAGTTTAGGCGCCGGGACAGGGTACTACGAGCAGTACTTC.

A few counts support this clone. This chain connects TRBV7-9 to TRBJ1-1; tentative D call: TRBD1 (5 bases). The CDR3 has 17 amino acids. The germline CDR1 and CDR2 sequences are SEHNR and FQNEAQ (reference sequence). V lost 4 bases and J lost 1, with 19 bases in between. CDR3 amino acids: CASSWTAFREGNTEAFF. The CDR3 region has the DNA TGTGCCAGCAGCTGGACCGCATTCAGGGAGGGGAACACTGAAGCTTTCTTT.

The V and J genes are TRBV7-3 and TRBJ2-4; D might be TRBD2 (6 bases). CDR3 length equals 13 residues. Trimming took 0 bases from V and 7 from J, leaving 7 bases between them. CDR1 and CDR2 from the germline V gene are SGHTA and FQGTGA. Written as DNA, the CDR3 is TGTGCCAGCAGCTTAACTGCGGGGAACATTCAGTACTTC. Amino acids: CASSLTAGNIQYF.

The chain couples TRBV6-1 to TRBJ1-5, with D possibly matching TRBD1 (6 bases). The CDR3 is made up of 11 amino acids. Trimming took off 8 bases at V and 6 bases at J, with 8 bases between the two ends. CDR1 and CDR2 (germline): MNHNS, SASEGT. This CDR3 is CASGGTQPQHF. Here the CDR3 DNA reads TGTGCCAGCGGGGGCACTCAGCCCCAGCATTTT.

This clone has just a few counts. The chain employs TRBV9 and TRBJ2-3; the D gene is possibly TRBD1 (5 bases). Germline V lookup: CDR1 SGDLS, CDR2 YYNGEE. Trimming took off 1 base at V and 4 bases at J, with 10 bases between the two ends. This CDR3 contains 14 residues. The CDR3 reads CASSVTGIADTQYF. The CDR3 DNA is TGTGCCAGCAGCGTAACAGGAATAGCAGATACGCAGTATTTT.

By share, this clone counts as medium-sized (0.01 to 0.1%). This sequence joins TRBV5-1 and TRBJ1-1, with TRBD1 as a possible D gene (5 bases). Trimming took 0 bases from V and 5 from J, leaving 8 bases between them. Germline CDR1 SGHRS, CDR2 YFSETQ. CDR3 size: 13 residues. The CDR3 region is CASSLGAGTEAFF. The CDR3 DNA is TGCGCCAGCAGCTTGGGGGCAGGGACTGAAGCTTTCTTT. The full variable domain, with the rest looked up from reference TRBV5-1 and TRBJ1-1, is KAGVTQTPRYLIKTRGQQVTLSCSPISGHRSVSWYQQTPGQGLQFLFEYFSETQRNKGNFPGRFSGRQFSNSRSEMNVSTLELGDSALYLCASSLGAGTEAFFGQGTRLTVV.

The chain employs TRBV2 and TRBJ2-2; TRBD2 matches at 13 bases. Germline V gene sequence: CDR1 SNHLY, CDR2 FYNNEI. Trimming cost V 4 bases and J 1 base; bases outside gene matches: 0. The CDR3 totals 16 residues. CDR3 amino acids: CASSGTSGGNTGELFF. The CDR3 DNA is TGTGCCAGCAGTGGGACTAGCGGGGGGAACACCGGGGAGCTGTTTTTT.

This clone is medium-sized. The chain couples TRBV6-1 to TRBJ1-4, with D possibly matching TRBD1 (6 bases). Looked up from germline, CDR1 is MNHNS and CDR2 is SASEGT. The CDR3 totals 15 residues. Between the trimmed V and J ends, which lost 1 base and 9 bases, there was a span of 15 bases. The CDR3 DNA follows: TGTGCCAGCAGTGAAGTCTGGCAGGGGATAAAAAAACTGTTTTTT. This codes for CASSEVWQGIKKLFF.

In this sample, this clone turned up a few times. The rearrangement links TRBV9 to TRBJ2-5, with D unclear. Germline values: CDR1 SGDLS, CDR2 YYNGEE. V lost 0 bases to trimming and J lost 3 bases, with 12 bases between them. The CDR3 loop spans 15 amino acids. The CDR3 DNA follows: TGTGCCAGCAGCGTAGGTTCCCTCCCCGAAGAGACCCAGTACTTC. Protein sequence: CASSVGSLPEETQYF. The full variable domain, rest sourced from reference TRBV9 and TRBJ2-5, is DSGVTQTPKHLITATGQRVTLRCSPRSGDLSVYWYQQSLDQGLQFLIQYYNGEERAKGNILERFSAQQFPDLHSELNLSSLELGDSALYFCASSVGSLPEETQYFGPGTRLLVL.

This clone was detected only a few times. The chain is built from TRBV6-1 and TRBJ2-7; 8 bases map to TRBD1. Per the germline V gene, CDR1 is MNHNS and CDR2 is SASEGT. This CDR3 comprises 14 residues. J was trimmed by 4 bases and V by 4 bases; bases with no gene match: 6. Here the CDR3 DNA reads TGTGCCAGCAGTGGGACAGGGCGTCTATACGAGCAGTACTTC. It codes for CASSGTGRLYEQYF.

Note on this clone: The final CDR3 position lacks the conserved phenylalanine or tryptophan, pointing to a likely read error. It is unclear where the CDR3 begins or ends on the DNA, so no DNA is shown, and the CDR3 is as TCRdb lists it. The chain has TRBV5-4 and TRBJ2-4; TRBD1 is taken as the D call from the table, unchecked against the DNA. CDR1 is SGHNT and CDR2 is YYREEE in the germline V gene (reference sequence). Ends included, the CDR3 has 14 residues. The CDR3: CASSRQRQGVGLFC.

The rearrangement uses TRBV10-3 and TRBJ1-2; 8 bases match TRBD1. The germline CDR1 and CDR2 sequences are ENHRY and SYGVKD. The CDR3 consists of 14 residues. Germline trimming cut 6 bases from V and 5 bases from J; bases unmatched to any gene: 8. The CDR3 DNA is TGTGCCATCAGCGACGGACAGGGAGAGTATGGCTACACCTTC. Translation gives CAISDGQGEYGYTF.